This TCR beta chain was sequenced during a study of human T cells and chemical hapten exposure. TCRdb ran MiXCR on the RACE reads and lists one entry per CDR3 protein. Here the sample spans tens of thousands of distinct CDR3 sequences, approximately 12% being singletons. Time point here: patch test 1, 2 weeks after DPC sensitization. Indicated treatment: therapeutic diphenylcyclopropenone sensitization with weekly scalp DPC. This clonotype was seen more than once but under ten times. This CDR3 has 15 amino acids. In germline, CDR1 is DFQATT, CDR2 SNEGSKA (reference sequence). The V segment lost 6 bases and the J segment 0 bases; nucleotides outside the gene matches: 8.

Sequences were derived from whole blood, sampled in connection with sensitization to the hapten diphenylcyclopropenone (DPC). The chain has TRBV20-1 and TRBJ1-3; 7 nucleotides agree with TRBD1. This sequence was found in a woman aged 45-65 years with alopecia areata. Some clones in this sample may be carry-over from other donors' samples. The CDR3: CSARKQGISGNTIYF. The CDR3 region has the DNA TGCAGTGCGCGTAAACAGGGGATCTCTGGAAACACCATATATTTT.